The 21 T cell receptor beta chains presented below share a single source sample, sequenced in a study of cytomegalovirus exposure and HLA in healthy donors. Use of 60 Vbeta and 13 Jbeta primers characterized the PCR. The data were produced by immunoSEQ multiplex PCR, yet TCRdb's version contains in-frame clones alone and is incomplete. Of about 100,000 clones listed, around 73% were seen once; the top ten hold about 0.69%. The sample taken for sequencing was PBMCs. Receptors originate from a woman aged 55-69 years in good health and CMV-seronegative.

V and J are TRBV18 and TRBJ1-2; 7 bases line up with TRBD1. The CDR3 sequence is 13 residues long. Germline V CDR1 and CDR2: KGHSH, LQKENI. The junction had 5 bases not matched to a gene; V was cut back by 3 bases and J by 7 bases. The CDR3 here is CASSPETGPGYTF. The CDR3 region has the DNA TGTGCCAGCTCACCCGAGACAGGGCCTGGCTACACCTTC.

DNA of the CDR3: TGTGCCAGCAGCAGGAGCGGGGGCCAAGAGACCCAGTACTTC. Translated: CASSRSGGQETQYF. V is TRBV5-4 and J is TRBJ2-5, with TRBD2 matching 8 bases. The junction had 3 bases not matched to a gene; V was cut back by 4 bases and J by 1 base. Per germline, CDR1 SGHNT and CDR2 YYREEE (reference sequence). The CDR3 is made up of 14 amino acids.

This clone showed up just a few times. V usage is TRBV19 and J usage is TRBJ2-7; 8 bases fit TRBD2. This CDR3 is built from 14 residues. The junction had 8 bases not matched to a gene; V was cut back by 5 bases and J by 5 bases. Germline lookup yields CDR1 LNHDA and CDR2 SQIVND (reference sequence). Here the CDR3 reads CASSAGLARNEQYF. CDR3 bases: TGTGCCAGTAGTGCCGGACTAGCTCGCAACGAGCAGTACTTC.

This clone was seen a few times. The chain uses TRBV7-9 and TRBJ1-2; D remains ambiguous. CDR3 length: 13 amino acids. V lost 4 bases and J lost 6, with 12 bases in between. Germline V gene lookup returns CDR1 SEHNR and CDR2 FQNEAQ (reference sequence). CDR3 sequence: CASSWETRHGYTF. CDR3 bases: TGTGCCAGCAGCTGGGAGACTCGGCATGGCTACACCTTC.

V gene TRBV5-1 combines with J gene TRBJ2-3; 13 bases agree with TRBD2. The junction had 6 bases not matched to a gene; V was cut back by 3 bases and J by 2 bases. The CDR3 contains 17 residues. Germline CDR1 reads SGHRS; CDR2 reads YFSETQ. As DNA, the CDR3 is TGCGCCAGCAGCTCATGGACTAGCGGGAGTCCCACAGATACGCAGTATTTT. This gives the protein CASSSWTSGSPTDTQYF. The whole variable domain, remainder taken from reference TRBV5-1 and TRBJ2-3, is KAGVTQTPRYLIKTRGQQVTLSCSPISGHRSVSWYQQTPGQGLQFLFEYFSETQRNKGNFPGRFSGRQFSNSRSEMNVSTLELGDSALYLCASSSWTSGSPTDTQYFGPGTRLTVL.

The chain is built from TRBV6-5 and TRBJ1-1; maybe TRBD1 (5 bases). Germline-derived CDR1 and CDR2 are MNHEY and SVGAGI. The ends were cut back, 2 bases at V and 8 bases at J, with 6 bases in the middle. The CDR3 loop spans 11 amino acids. The CDR3 nucleotides are TGTGCCAGCAGTTACGGACACGAAGCTTTCTTT. Encoded protein: CASSYGHEAFF.

The V gene is TRBV25-1, the J gene TRBJ1-4; D unclear. The CDR3 covers 14 residues. CDR1 is MGHDK, CDR2 SYGVNS, per germline. Trimming stripped 3 bases from V and 10 bases from J, with 15 bases between. The CDR3 sequence is CASSDSFEGGKLFF. The CDR3 coding sequence is TGTGCCAGCAGTGACTCGTTCGAGGGCGGAAAACTGTTTTTT. The full variable domain, its missing parts supplied by reference TRBV25-1 and TRBJ1-4, is EADIYQTPRYLVIGTGKKITLECSQTMGHDKMYWYQQDPGMELHLIHYSYGVNSTEKGDLSSESTVSRIRTEHFPLTLESARPSHTSQYLCASSDSFEGGKLFFGSGTQLSVL.

The J gene is TRBJ1-2, the V gene TRBV25-1, with 8 nucleotides matching TRBD1. V trimming: 4 bases; J trimming: 7 bases; junction bases outside the gene matches: 8. Germline CDR1 is MGHDK and CDR2 is SYGVNS. This CDR3 comprises 14 residues. The CDR3 DNA sequence: TGTGCCAGCAGTGCCACCTCAGGGGGCGGTGGCTACACCTTC. The encoded protein is CASSATSGGGGYTF.

This clone occurred once. The rearrangement links TRBV21-1 to TRBJ1-1; the table's D call, TRBD1, has no DNA check behind it. TRBV21-1 is given as a pseudogene. This CDR3 has 14 amino acids. CDR3: CASSKASAGWEAFF. The CDR3 DNA reads TGTGCCAGCAGCAAAGCGAGCGCAGGGTGGGAAGCTTTCTTT.

The V gene is TRBV7-2, the J gene TRBJ1-3; TRBD1 matches 7 bases. Germline lookup yields CDR1 SGHTA and CDR2 FQGNSA. The junction had 1 base not matched to a gene; V was cut back by 5 bases and J by 0 bases. The CDR3 extends over 14 amino acids. CDR3 amino acids: CASSPGGSGNTIYF. In DNA, the CDR3 is TGTGCCAGCAGCCCAGGGGGCTCTGGAAACACCATATATTTT.

This clone turned up a few times. This chain links TRBV5-1 with TRBJ2-3; 11 nucleotides align to TRBD2. Germline V CDR1 and CDR2: SGHRS, YFSETQ. This CDR3 region has 16 residues. The J segment lost 1 base and the V segment lost 4 bases, leaving 5 bases of the junction unmatched. The CDR3 DNA follows: TGCGCCAGCAGCGGAACGGGACTAGCGGGCACAGATACGCAGTATTTT. This sequence encodes CASSGTGLAGTDTQYF.

In DNA form, the CDR3 reads TGTGCCTGGGACTTAGCGGGAGGCGGTAATGAGCAGTTCTTC. Protein: CAWDLAGGGNEQFF. The chain uses TRBV30 and TRBJ2-1; 10 nucleotides align to TRBD2. Germline V lookup: CDR1 GTSNPN, CDR2 SVGIG (reference sequence). There are 14 residues in the CDR3. The V gene end was trimmed by 5 bases and the J gene end by 7 bases; junction bases not matched to a gene: 8.

This clone has just one count. The chain employs TRBV5-6 and TRBJ2-1, with TRBD1 identical over 10 bases. The CDR3 length is 12 residues. V trimming: 3 bases; J trimming: 16 bases; junction bases outside the gene matches: 7. In germline, CDR1 is SGHDT, CDR2 YYEEEE. The CDR3 DNA follows: TGTGCCAGCAGCTCCTGGACAGGGGGGCTTTTCTTC. Translating gives CASSSWTGGLFF.

This clone was seen a handful of times. The chain carries TRBV9 and TRBJ1-1; D not resolved. This CDR3 spans 12 amino acids. Deletions cut 3 bases from V and 2 bases from J, with 5 bases between. CDR1 and CDR2 from the germline V gene are SGDLS and YYNGEE. The CDR3 spells CASSELNTEAFF. CDR3 nucleotides: TGTGCCAGCAGCGAACTAAACACTGAAGCTTTCTTT.

The chain uses TRBV25-1 and TRBJ2-7; TRBD1 matches at 7 bases. CDR3 length: 13 residues. Germline loops: CDR1 MGHDK, CDR2 SYGVNS. The V gene end was trimmed by 3 bases and the J gene end by 2 bases; junction bases not matched to a gene: 1. The CDR3 DNA follows: TGTGCCAGCAGTGAGACAGGGCCCTACGAGCAGTACTTC. Translating gives CASSETGPYEQYF.

The J gene is TRBJ2-1, the V gene TRBV10-3; tentatively, D is TRBD2 (5 bases). The CDR3 has 12 residues. The germline V and J ends were trimmed by 8 bases and 5 bases, with 10 bases remaining between them. Germline loops: CDR1 ENHRY, CDR2 SYGVKD. The CDR3 DNA follows: TGTGCCATCGAGGGTAATAACAATGAGCAGTTCTTC. Protein product: CAIEGNNNEQFF.

V usage is TRBV9 and J usage is TRBJ1-1; D call uncertain. The CDR3 is made up of 14 amino acids. Germline V gives CDR1 SGDLS, CDR2 YYNGEE. Trimming removed 3 bases from V and 5 bases from J, with 14 bases in between. CDR3 in amino acids: CASSAPSGGTEAFF. CDR3 in DNA: TGTGCCAGCAGCGCCCCCTCGGGAGGGACTGAAGCTTTCTTT.

The chain uses TRBV6-5 and TRBJ1-1; possible D gene TRBD1, 5 bases. This CDR3 comprises 14 residues. With 6 bases removed from V and 2 bases from J, the gap between germline ends came to 13 bases. Per the germline V gene, CDR1 is MNHEY and CDR2 is SVGAGI. CDR3 in DNA: TGTGCCAGCAGCCCCGCCCAGGGAAACACTGAAGCTTTCTTT. This codes for CASSPAQGNTEAFF.

This clone was found once. The CDR3 spells CASSENRGYEQYF. The DNA for the CDR3 is TGTGCCAGCAGTGAGAACAGGGGCTACGAGCAGTACTTC. The chain employs TRBV6-1 and TRBJ2-7; TRBD1 aligns across 7 bases. In germline, CDR1 is MNHNS, CDR2 SASEGT. The CDR3 extends over 13 amino acids. Unmatched junction bases numbered 2, after V lost 3 bases and J lost 3 bases.

This clone was picked up a small number of times. The J gene is TRBJ1-6, the V gene TRBV2; perhaps TRBD1 as D (5 bases). Germline V CDR1 and CDR2: SNHLY, FYNNEI. Between the trimmed V and J ends, which lost 6 bases and 0 bases, there was a span of 9 bases. This CDR3 region has 15 residues. CDR3 protein: CASRGGSSYNSPLHF. The CDR3 nucleotides read TGTGCCAGCAGGGGGGGGTCCTCCTATAATTCACCCCTCCACTTT.

The chain joins TRBV5-1 to TRBJ1-1; 7 bases fit TRBD1. CDR1 and CDR2 from the germline V gene are SGHRS and YFSETQ. The CDR3 totals 14 residues. V shed 3 bases, J shed 6 bases, and the junction held 8 bases outside the gene matches. The CDR3 here is CASSWGEGASEAFF. The CDR3 bases are TGCGCCAGCAGCTGGGGTGAGGGGGCCTCTGAAGCTTTCTTT. The whole variable domain, remainder taken from reference TRBV5-1 and TRBJ1-1, is KAGVTQTPRYLIKTRGQQVTLSCSPISGHRSVSWYQQTPGQGLQFLFEYFSETQRNKGNFPGRFSGRQFSNSRSEMNVSTLELGDSALYLCASSWGEGASEAFFGQGTRLTVV.